One and the same sample provided the 6 T cell receptor beta chains below, sequenced in a study of early T cells in non-severe SARS-CoV-2 infection. MiXCR was run by TCRdb on the 5' RACE reads, yielding one entry per CDR3 protein. The sample has about 47,000 distinct CDR3 sequences, 11% seen once; the top ten hold under 15%. The source material was whole blood. These receptors were obtained from an adult who was a healthcare worker with PCR-confirmed SARS-CoV-2 infection or an uninfected control (not recorded which).

This clonotype has ten or more counts. This chain uses TRBV7-2 with TRBJ2-1; 10 bases agree with TRBD1. Unmatched junction bases numbered 4, after V lost 5 bases and J lost 12 bases. Germline V gene data show CDR1 as SGHTA and CDR2 as FQGNSA. The CDR3 runs 12 residues. The CDR3 sequence is CASSKDRGRQFF. The CDR3 region has the DNA TGTGCCAGCAGCAAAGACAGGGGGCGGCAGTTCTTC.

This clonotype was seen a handful of times. The chain is built from TRBV6-2 or TRBV6-3 and TRBJ2-1; 7 bases fit TRBD1. The CDR3 loop spans 14 amino acids. V shed 4 bases and J 8 bases; nucleotides not matched to a gene: 8. Germline V gene data show CDR1 as MNHEY and CDR2 as SVGEGT. CDR3 protein: CASSLDRRLDEQFF. In nucleotides, the CDR3 is TGTGCCAGCAGTTTGGACAGGAGGTTGGATGAGCAGTTCTTC.

This clonotype was detected many times. The chain is built from TRBV29-1 and TRBJ2-2; 9 bases are shared with TRBD2. Trimming cost V 3 bases and J 1 base; bases outside gene matches: 6. CDR1 is SQVTM and CDR2 is ANQGSEA in the germline V gene. The CDR3 runs 16 residues. In DNA, the CDR3 is TGCAGCGTTGATGCTGGGACTAGCCGGAACACCGGGGAGCTGTTTTTT. Amino acids: CSVDAGTSRNTGELFF.

The rearrangement joins TRBV10-3 to TRBJ2-1, with D possibly being TRBD1 (8 bases). This CDR3 is built from 14 residues. The germline V and J ends were trimmed by 6 bases and 7 bases, with 16 bases remaining between them. The germline gives CDR1 ENHRY, CDR2 SYGVKD. CDR3 in DNA: TGTGCCATCAGACCGACAGGGGAGGGTAATGAGCAGTTCTTC. It specifies CAIRPTGEGNEQFF.

Many counts were recorded for this clonotype. The rearrangement joins TRBV29-1 to TRBJ2-1; 7 bases agree with TRBD1. There are 13 residues in the CDR3. The trim removed 3 bases at V and 8 bases at J, leaving 7 bases unmatched. Per the germline V gene, CDR1 is SQVTM and CDR2 is ANQGSEA. The CDR3 DNA reads TGCAGCGTTGAGACAGGGTCACTCTATGAGCAGTTCTTC. Protein: CSVETGSLYEQFF.

J is TRBJ1-2 and V is TRBV2; D perhaps matches TRBD1 (5 bases). Deletions cut 7 bases from V and 5 bases from J, with 20 bases between. CDR1 and CDR2 (germline): SNHLY, FYNNEI. This CDR3 spans 15 amino acids. CDR3 loop: CASTRSRGIEYGYTF. In nucleotides, the CDR3 is TGTGCCAGCACCCGAAGCCGGGGGATAGAATATGGCTACACCTTC.